The T cell receptor (beta chain) under discussion was sequenced for a study of blood T cell repertoires in COVID-19. Study context: Acute-phase and convalescent COVID-19 samples originated in the United States, Italy and Spain. In each case, the material was cDNA or gDNA derived from T cells, B-cell-depleted T cells, or PBMCs.

The CDR3 loop spans 16 amino acids. CDR1 is SGHRS, CDR2 YFSETQ, per germline. The V gene end was trimmed by 0 bases and the J gene end by 4 bases; junction bases not matched to a gene: 6. Source study methods: By means of reference gene primer amplification, nucleated cell counts were estimated. The assay was immunoSEQ multiplex PCR, and TCRdb's table has in-frame clones only and misses some. Clone size and V and J calls were adopted from that table, with D and trimming inferred from the DNA. The repertoire holds 95,000 to 110,000 clones, with around 88% as singletons. The sequenced sample consisted of peripheral blood. The rearrangement uses TRBV5-1 and TRBJ2-1; 8 nucleotides match TRBD1. This TCR derives from a man aged 50 or older with active or convalescent COVID-19. The CDR3 loop reads CASSLDGTGYYNEQFF. CDR3 sequence (DNA): TGCGCCAGCAGCTTGGATGGGACAGGTTATTACAATGAGCAGTTCTTC.